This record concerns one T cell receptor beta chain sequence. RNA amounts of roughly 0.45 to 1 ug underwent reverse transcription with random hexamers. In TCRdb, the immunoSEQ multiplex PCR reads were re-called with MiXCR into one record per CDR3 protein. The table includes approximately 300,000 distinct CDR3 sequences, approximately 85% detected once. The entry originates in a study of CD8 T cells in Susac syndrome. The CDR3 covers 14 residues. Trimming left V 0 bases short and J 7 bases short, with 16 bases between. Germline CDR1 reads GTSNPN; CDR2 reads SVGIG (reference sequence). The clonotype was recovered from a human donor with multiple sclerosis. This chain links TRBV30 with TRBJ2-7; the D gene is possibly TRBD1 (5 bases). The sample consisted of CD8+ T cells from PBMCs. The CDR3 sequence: CAWSVEAGSREQYF. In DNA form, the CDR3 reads TGTGCCTGGAGTGTAGAGGCAGGGTCACGGGAGCAGTACTTC.